A single sample is the source of the 7 T cell receptor beta chains below, sequenced in a study of T cell repertoires in aging, cancer and after chemotherapy. The template was genomic DNA from peripheral blood, not RNA. Rearranged V-D-J TRB sequences were amplified with a mixed TRB-A/B primer pool. A single record per CDR3 protein comes from TCRdb applying MiXCR to the multiplex PCR reads. This sample has more than 8,500 distinct CDR3 sequences, with around two fifths found just once. Sequencing was performed on blood. These receptors originate from a human donor in good health.

The gene calls are TRBV10-3 and TRBJ2-2, with 7 bases identical to TRBD1. CDR3 length: 16 residues. V trimming: 0 bases; J trimming: 6 bases; junction bases outside the gene matches: 7. In germline, CDR1 is ENHRY, CDR2 SYGVKD. CDR3 DNA: TGTGCCATCAGTGAGTCTGGGAGACAGGGTTCCGGGGAGCTGTTTTTT. It is translated as CAISESGRQGSGELFF.

This clonotype was seen only a few times. The chain recombines TRBV6-5 with TRBJ1-3; D unresolved. This CDR3 has 16 residues. Germline V lookup: CDR1 MNHEY, CDR2 SVGAGI. V lost 0 bases to trimming and J lost 0 bases, with 9 bases between them. DNA of the CDR3: TGTGCCAGCAGTTACTCGGAGGTTCCCTCTGGAAACACCATATATTTT. Its protein is CASSYSEVPSGNTIYF.

This clonotype was counted only a few times. The chain couples TRBV5-6 to TRBJ2-7; tentative D call: TRBD1 (6 bases). V was shortened by 4 bases and J by 3 bases, with 11 bases between the two germline ends. In germline, CDR1 is SGHDT, CDR2 YYEEEE. The CDR3 runs 13 residues. This chain's CDR3 is CASSQKDSYEQYF. For the CDR3, the DNA is TGTGCCAGCAGCCAAAAGGACAGCTACGAGCAGTACTTC.

This chain uses TRBV11-3 with TRBJ2-1; weak D call: TRBD2 (7 bases). The germline V gene has CDR1 SGHNT and CDR2 YENEEA. The CDR3 has 15 residues. The V end lost 3 bases, the J end lost 5 bases, and 14 bases lay between the germline ends. CDR3 nucleotide sequence: TGTGCCAGCAGCTTTGAGGGGGGGCCTAACAATGAGCAGTTCTTC. It specifies CASSFEGGPNNEQFF.

This clonotype was counted a few times. The chain combines TRBV6-6 with TRBJ2-5; a possible D gene is TRBD1 (6 bases). The CDR3 contains 15 residues. The V gene lost 4 bases and the J gene lost 1 base, with 13 bases spanning the gap. The germline CDR1 and CDR2 sequences are MNHNY and SVGAGI (reference sequence). The CDR3 DNA reads as TGTGCCAGCAGTTCCCCGAGGGACACCCAAGAGACCCAGTACTTC. Translated: CASSSPRDTQETQYF.

The chain uses TRBV7-2 and TRBJ2-3; a weak D match, TRBD2 (6 bases). Per the germline V gene, CDR1 is SGHTA and CDR2 is FQGNSA. The CDR3 runs to 15 residues. Deletions cut 2 bases from V and 4 bases from J, with 13 bases between. This CDR3 reads CASSLSGTPADTQYF. The CDR3 DNA reads as TGTGCCAGCAGCTTATCCGGGACTCCGGCAGATACGCAGTATTTT.

CDR3 nucleotides: TGTGCCAGCAGCTTAAGTCTTCTTGGGCGGGAGCCAACCTACGAGCAGTACTTC. Translating it yields CASSLSLLGREPTYEQYF. The chain couples TRBV13 to TRBJ2-7; 7 positions agree with TRBD2. The CDR3 totals 18 residues. Germline CDR1 is PRHDT and CDR2 is FYEKMQ (reference sequence). V shed 2 bases, J shed 2 bases, and the junction held 15 bases outside the gene matches. The full variable domain, rest sourced from reference TRBV13 and TRBJ2-7, is AAGVIQSPRHLIKEKRETATLKCYPIPRHDTVYWYQQGPGQDPQFLISFYEKMQSDKGSIPDRFSAQQFSDYHSELNMSSLELGDSALYFCASSLSLLGREPTYEQYFGPGTRLTVT.